This is a list of T cell receptor beta chains from one sample in a study of blood T cell repertoires in COVID-19. The method was immunoSEQ multiplex PCR; TCRdb's version includes in-frame clones alone and lacks a portion of them. The data contain 25,000 to 30,000 clones, about three quarters of them singletons. The sequenced sample consisted of peripheral blood. The receptors here all came from a boy younger than 10 with active or convalescent COVID-19. The CDR3 runs from the conserved cysteine through the conserved F or W. A D gene is named only where the DNA matches it firmly. Only part of the rows carry a size: once, few, many, or a class if the clone is expanded.

14	NA	TRBV5-8	TRBJ1-4	NA	CASSLRGSGEKLFF	TGTGCCAGCAGCTTAAGGGGGAGCGGTGAAAAACTGTTTTTT
14	NA	TRBV10-3	TRBJ2-5	NA	CAISESLSTETQYF	TGTGCCATCAGTGAGTCGCTGAGCACAGAGACCCAGTACTTC
15	NA	TRBV19	TRBJ1-1	NA	CASSIDRLPNTEAFF	TGTGCCAGTAGTATAGATAGACTGCCGAACACTGAAGCTTTCTTT
11	NA	TRBV28	TRBJ1-1	NA	CASSLGGEAFF	TGTGCCAGCAGTTTGGGGGGGGAAGCTTTCTTT
14	few	TRBV7-2	TRBJ1-1	TRBD1	CASSPRTGGTEAFF	TGTGCCAGCAGCCCCCGGACAGGGGGGACTGAAGCTTTCTTT
14	NA	TRBV5-1	TRBJ1-1	NA	CASTARGVNTEAFF	TGCGCCAGCACGGCCAGGGGAGTGAACACTGAAGCTTTCTTT
13	once	TRBV7-2	TRBJ1-1	NA	CASSSQGFTEAFF	TGTGCCAGCAGCTCTCAGGGGTTCACTGAAGCTTTCTTT
12	NA	TRBV28	TRBJ2-1	NA	CASSRPGLPSFF	TGTGCCAGCAGTCGCCCGGGACTCCCCTCCTTCTTC
13	NA	TRBV19	TRBJ1-3	NA	CASSIQTGNTIYF	TGTGCCAGTAGTATCCAGACTGGAAACACCATATATTTT
13	NA	TRBV30	TRBJ1-5	TRBD1	CAWSGQANQPQHF	TGTGCCTGGAGCGGACAGGCTAATCAGCCCCAGCATTTT
14	NA	TRBV27	TRBJ1-1	NA	CASSKTEASAEAFF	TGTGCCAGCAGCAAGACCGAGGCCAGCGCTGAAGCTTTCTTT
13	NA	TRBV23-1	TRBJ2-7	TRBD1	CASSNRGQGEQYF	TGCGCCAGCAGTAATAGGGGACAGGGCGAGCAGTACTTC
15	NA	TRBV18	TRBJ1-1	TRBD1	CASSRGTGLNTEAFF	TGTGCCAGCTCACGAGGGACAGGACTGAACACTGAAGCTTTCTTT
14	NA	TRBV7-2	TRBJ2-7	NA	CASSLQGYGHEQYF	TGTGCCAGCAGCCTACAGGGTTACGGCCACGAGCAGTACTTC
12	NA	TRBV2	TRBJ1-2	NA	CASSAEMSGYTF	TGTGCCAGCAGTGCGGAGATGTCTGGCTACACCTTC
18	NA	TRBV15	TRBJ2-3	TRBD2	CATSSSRGGGWEADTQYF	TGTGCCACCAGCAGCTCACGCGGGGGGGGCTGGGAGGCAGATACGCAGTATTTT
16	once	TRBV27	TRBJ1-6	NA	CASSLSRVSYNSPLHF	TGTGCCAGCAGTTTATCCCGAGTCTCCTATAATTCACCCCTCCACTTT
12	NA	TRBV7-9	TRBJ2-1	NA	CASRGDYNEQFF	TGTGCCAGCAGAGGGGACTACAATGAGCAGTTCTTC
13	NA	TRBV7-9	TRBJ1-1	NA	CASSPTVNTEAFF	TGTGCCAGCAGCCCGACAGTGAATACTGAAGCTTTCTTT
14	NA	TRBV2	TRBJ1-4	NA	CASSPGGHNEKLFF	TGTGCCAGCAGTCCCGGGGGGCATAATGAAAAACTGTTTTTT
15	NA	TRBV15	TRBJ1-4	NA	CATSRAPGLNEKLFF	TGTGCCACCAGCAGAGCACCGGGACTTAATGAAAAACTGTTTTTT
16	NA	TRBV5-1	TRBJ2-5	TRBD2	CASSLGTSGSQETQYF	TGCGCCAGCAGCTTGGGGACTAGCGGGAGTCAAGAGACCCAGTACTTC
19	few	TRBV7-2	TRBJ2-3	TRBD2	CASSLASGLAGDGTDTQYF	TGTGCCAGCAGCTTAGCGTCAGGACTAGCGGGAGACGGTACGGATACGCAGTATTTT
15	NA	TRBV9	TRBJ1-4	NA	CASSVRTDRTEKLFF	TGTGCCAGCAGCGTACGGACGGACAGAACGGAAAAACTGTTTTTT
15	once	TRBV6-2/TRBV6-3	TRBJ2-3	TRBD2	CASSLGTSGADTQYF	TGTGCCAGCAGTTTAGGGACTAGCGGGGCAGATACGCAGTATTTT
15	medium-sized	TRBV5-6	TRBJ2-7	NA	CASSQDGNSRYEQYF	TGTGCCAGCAGCCAGGACGGGAATAGTCGCTACGAGCAGTACTTC